This section outlines one T cell receptor (beta chain) sequence together with its context. The antigen remains undetermined. Sequenced by immunoSEQ multiplex PCR; TCRdb stores in-frame clones only, minus some. The sample has about 190,000 clones; around 88% are singletons. The sample comes from a study of cytomegalovirus exposure and HLA in healthy donors. Study-level information: The approximately 120 validation repertoires and the roughly 670 first-cohort repertoires shared a platform, a later analysis reported.

Study-level results: Within the approximately 110 validation repertoires, first-cohort TCR clusters tended to co-occur, according to a later analysis. The classifier reportedly diagnosed cytomegalovirus status with high specificity and sensitivity.

Germline V gives CDR1 LNHNV, CDR2 YYDKDF (reference sequence). The CDR3 is 14 residues long. V shed 1 base and J shed 2 bases, with 7 bases lying between them. The chain employs TRBV15 and TRBJ2-3; maybe TRBD2 (5 bases). Sequencing was carried out using PBMCs. The TCR was taken from a young woman in good health and CMV-seronegative. DNA for the CDR3: TGTGCCACCAGCAGAGCGGGATACACAGATACGCAGTATTTT. Translation gives CATSRAGYTDTQYF.